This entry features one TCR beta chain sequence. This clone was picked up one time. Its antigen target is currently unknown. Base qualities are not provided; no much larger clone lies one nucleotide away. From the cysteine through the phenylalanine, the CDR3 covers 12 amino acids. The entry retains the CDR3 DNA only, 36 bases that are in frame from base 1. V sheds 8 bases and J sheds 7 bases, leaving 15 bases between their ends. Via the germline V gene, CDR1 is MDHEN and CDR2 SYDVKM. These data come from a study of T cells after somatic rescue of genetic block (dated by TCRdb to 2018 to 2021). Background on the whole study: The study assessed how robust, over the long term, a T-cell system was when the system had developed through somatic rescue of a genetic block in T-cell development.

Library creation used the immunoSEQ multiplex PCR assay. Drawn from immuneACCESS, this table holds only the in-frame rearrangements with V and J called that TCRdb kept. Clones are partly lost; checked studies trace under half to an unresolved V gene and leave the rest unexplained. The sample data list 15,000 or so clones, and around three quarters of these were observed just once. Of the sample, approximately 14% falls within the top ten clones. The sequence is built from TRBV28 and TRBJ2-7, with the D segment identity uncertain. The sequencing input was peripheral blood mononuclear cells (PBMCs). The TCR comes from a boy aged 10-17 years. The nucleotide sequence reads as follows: TGTGCCAGCCAGGTGGATCCTACGGAGCAGTACTTC. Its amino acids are CASQVDPTEQYF.